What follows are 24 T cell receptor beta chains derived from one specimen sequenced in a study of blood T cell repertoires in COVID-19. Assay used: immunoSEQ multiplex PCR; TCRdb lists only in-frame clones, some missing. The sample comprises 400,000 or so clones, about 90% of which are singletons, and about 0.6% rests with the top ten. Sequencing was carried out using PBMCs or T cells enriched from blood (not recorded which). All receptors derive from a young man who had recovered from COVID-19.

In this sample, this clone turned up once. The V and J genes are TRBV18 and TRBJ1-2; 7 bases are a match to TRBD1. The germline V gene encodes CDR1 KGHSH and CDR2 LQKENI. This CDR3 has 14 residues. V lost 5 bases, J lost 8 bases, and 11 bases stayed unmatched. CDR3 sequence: CASSSLLQGEGYTF. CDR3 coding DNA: TGTGCCAGCTCATCCCTGTTGCAGGGGGAGGGCTACACCTTC. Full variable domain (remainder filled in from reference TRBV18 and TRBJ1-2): NAGVMQNPRHLVRRRGQEARLRCSPMKGHSHVYWYRQLPEEGLKFMVYLQKENIIDESGMPKERFSAEFPKEGPSILRIQQVVRGDSAAYFCASSSLLQGEGYTFGSGTRLTVV.

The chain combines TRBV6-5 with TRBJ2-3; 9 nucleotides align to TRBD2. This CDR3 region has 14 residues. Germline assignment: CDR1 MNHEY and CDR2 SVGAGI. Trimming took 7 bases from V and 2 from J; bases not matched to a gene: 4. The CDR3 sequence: CASTPGLATDTQYF. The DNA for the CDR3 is TGTGCCAGCACCCCGGGACTAGCCACAGATACGCAGTATTTT.

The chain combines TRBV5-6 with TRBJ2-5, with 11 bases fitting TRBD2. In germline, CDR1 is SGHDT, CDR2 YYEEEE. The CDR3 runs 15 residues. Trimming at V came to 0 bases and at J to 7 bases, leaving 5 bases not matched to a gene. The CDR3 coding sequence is TGTGCCAGCAGCTTGGTAGCGGGGGGGCCGGGGACCCAGTACTTC. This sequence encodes CASSLVAGGPGTQYF. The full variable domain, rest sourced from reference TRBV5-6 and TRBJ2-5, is DAGVTQSPTHLIKTRGQQVTLRCSPKSGHDTVSWYQQALGQGPQFIFQYYEEEERQRGNFPDRFSGHQFPNYSSELNVNALLLGDSALYLCASSLVAGGPGTQYFGPGTRLLVL.

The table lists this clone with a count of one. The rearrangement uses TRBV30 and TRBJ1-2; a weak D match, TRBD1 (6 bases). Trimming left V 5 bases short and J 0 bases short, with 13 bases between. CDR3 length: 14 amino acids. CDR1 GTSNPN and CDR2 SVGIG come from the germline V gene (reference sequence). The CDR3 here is CAWVPRGSNYGYTF. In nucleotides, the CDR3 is TGTGCCTGGGTGCCCAGGGGTTCTAACTATGGCTACACCTTC.

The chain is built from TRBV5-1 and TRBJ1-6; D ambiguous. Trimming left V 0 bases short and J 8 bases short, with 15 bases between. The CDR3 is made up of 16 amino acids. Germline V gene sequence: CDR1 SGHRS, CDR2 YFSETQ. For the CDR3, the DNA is TGCGCCAGCAGCTTGGCCGGAGGAATCGATTATTCACCCCTCCACTTT. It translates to CASSLAGGIDYSPLHF.

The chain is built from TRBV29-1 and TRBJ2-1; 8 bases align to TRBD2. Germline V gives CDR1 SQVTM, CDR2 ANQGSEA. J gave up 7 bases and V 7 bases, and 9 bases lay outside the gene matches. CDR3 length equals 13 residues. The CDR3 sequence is CSGAAGVGNEQFF. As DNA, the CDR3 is TGCAGCGGTGCAGCGGGAGTCGGAAATGAGCAGTTCTTC.

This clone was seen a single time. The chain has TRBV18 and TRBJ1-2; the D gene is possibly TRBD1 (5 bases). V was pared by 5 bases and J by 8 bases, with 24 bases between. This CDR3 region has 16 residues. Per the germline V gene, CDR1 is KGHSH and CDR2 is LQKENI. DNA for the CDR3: TGTGCCAGCTCATCGCGACAGCAAATAACTGATCGCGGCTACACCTTC. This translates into CASSSRQQITDRGYTF.

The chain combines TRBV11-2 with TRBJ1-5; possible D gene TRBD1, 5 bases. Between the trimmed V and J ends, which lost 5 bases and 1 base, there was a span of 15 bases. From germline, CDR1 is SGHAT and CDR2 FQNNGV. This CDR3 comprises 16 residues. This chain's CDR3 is CASSAQGAGSNQPQHF. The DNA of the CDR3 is TGTGCCAGCAGCGCCCAGGGAGCGGGGAGCAATCAGCCCCAGCATTTT.

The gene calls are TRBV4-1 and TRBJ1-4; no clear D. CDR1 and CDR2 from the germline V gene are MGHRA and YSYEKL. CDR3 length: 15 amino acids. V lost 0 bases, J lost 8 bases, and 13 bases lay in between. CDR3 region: CASSQDSRLGEKLFF. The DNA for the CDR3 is TGCGCCAGCAGCCAAGATTCCCGTTTGGGCGAAAAACTGTTTTTT.

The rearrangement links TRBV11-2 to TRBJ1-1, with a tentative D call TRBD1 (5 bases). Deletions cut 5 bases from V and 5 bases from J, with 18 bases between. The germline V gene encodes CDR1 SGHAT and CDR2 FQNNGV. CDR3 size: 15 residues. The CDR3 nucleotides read TGTGCCAGCAGCCCGGGGAGGGGCAGCAAGACTGAAGCTTTCTTT. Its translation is CASSPGRGSKTEAFF.

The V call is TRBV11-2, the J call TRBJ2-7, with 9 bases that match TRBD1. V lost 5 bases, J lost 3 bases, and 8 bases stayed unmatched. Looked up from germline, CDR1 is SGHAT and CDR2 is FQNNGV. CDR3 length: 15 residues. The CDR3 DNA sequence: TGTGCCAGCAGCCGAACCGGGACAGGGATCTACGAGCAGTACTTC. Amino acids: CASSRTGTGIYEQYF.

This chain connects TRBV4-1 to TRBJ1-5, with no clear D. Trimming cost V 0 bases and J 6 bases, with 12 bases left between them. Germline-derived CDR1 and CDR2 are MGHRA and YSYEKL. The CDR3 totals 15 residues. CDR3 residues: CASSQENSIGQPQHF. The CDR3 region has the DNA TGCGCCAGCAGCCAAGAGAACAGTATAGGTCAGCCCCAGCATTTT.

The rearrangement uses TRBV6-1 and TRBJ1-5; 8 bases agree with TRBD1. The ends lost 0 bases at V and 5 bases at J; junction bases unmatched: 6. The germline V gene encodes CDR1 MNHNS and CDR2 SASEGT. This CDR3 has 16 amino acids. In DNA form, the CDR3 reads TGTGCCAGCAGTGAAGCGGGGGGGACAGGTCATCAGCCCCAGCATTTT. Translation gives CASSEAGGTGHQPQHF.

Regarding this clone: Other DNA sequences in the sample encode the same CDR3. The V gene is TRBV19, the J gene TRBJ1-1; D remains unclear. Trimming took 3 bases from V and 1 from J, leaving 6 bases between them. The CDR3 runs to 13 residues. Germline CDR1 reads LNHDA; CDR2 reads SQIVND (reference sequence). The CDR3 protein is CASSISGNTEAFF. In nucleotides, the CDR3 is TGTGCCAGTAGTATTAGCGGGAACACTGAAGCTTTCTTT. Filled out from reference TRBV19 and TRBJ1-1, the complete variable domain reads DGGITQSPKYLFRKEGQNVTLSCEQNLNHDAMYWYRQDPGQGLRLIYYSQIVNDFQKGDIAEGYSVSREKKESFPLTVTSAQKNPTAFYLCASSISGNTEAFFGQGTRLTVV.

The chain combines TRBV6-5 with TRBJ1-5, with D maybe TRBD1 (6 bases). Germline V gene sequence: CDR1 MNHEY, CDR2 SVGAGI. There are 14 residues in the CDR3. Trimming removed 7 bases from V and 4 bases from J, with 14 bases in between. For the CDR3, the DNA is TGTGCCAGCACCACACAAGGGACAAATCAGCCCCAGCATTTT. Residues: CASTTQGTNQPQHF.

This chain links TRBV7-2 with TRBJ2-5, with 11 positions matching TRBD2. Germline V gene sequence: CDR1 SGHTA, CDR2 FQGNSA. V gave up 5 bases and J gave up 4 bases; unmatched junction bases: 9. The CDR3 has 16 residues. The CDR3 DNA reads TGTGCCAGCAGCAAGATAGCGGGAGGGCCAGGAGAGACCCAGTACTTC. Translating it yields CASSKIAGGPGETQYF.

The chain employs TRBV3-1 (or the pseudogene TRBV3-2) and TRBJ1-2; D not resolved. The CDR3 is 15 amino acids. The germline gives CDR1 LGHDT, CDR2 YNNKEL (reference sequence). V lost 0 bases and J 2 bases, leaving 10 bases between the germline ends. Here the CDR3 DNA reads TGTGCCAGCAGCCAAGATTTACAGCAAAACTATGGCTACACCTTC. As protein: CASSQDLQQNYGYTF.

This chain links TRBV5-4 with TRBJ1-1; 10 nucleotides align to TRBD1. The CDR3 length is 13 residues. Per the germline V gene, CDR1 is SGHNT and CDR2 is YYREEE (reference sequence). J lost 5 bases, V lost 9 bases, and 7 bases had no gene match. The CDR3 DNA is TGTGCCACTCGACAGGGGGCGGGTACTGAAGCTTTCTTT. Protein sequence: CATRQGAGTEAFF.

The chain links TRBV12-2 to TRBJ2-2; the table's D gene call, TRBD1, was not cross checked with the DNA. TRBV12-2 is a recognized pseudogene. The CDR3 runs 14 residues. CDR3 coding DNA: TGTGCAAGCCGGACAGTTCGGCTCACCGGGGAGCTGTTTTTT. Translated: CASRTVRLTGELFF.

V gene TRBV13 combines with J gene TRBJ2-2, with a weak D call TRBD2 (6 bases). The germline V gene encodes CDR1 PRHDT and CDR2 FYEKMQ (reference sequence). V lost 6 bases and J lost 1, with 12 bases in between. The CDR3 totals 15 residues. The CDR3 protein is CASRPGGLNTGELFF. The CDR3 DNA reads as TGTGCCAGCAGGCCCGGGGGATTGAACACCGGGGAGCTGTTTTTT.

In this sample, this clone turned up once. This CDR3 is CASSASRAPWTNEKLFF. The CDR3 DNA reads as TGTGCCAGCAGTGCTTCACGAGCTCCCTGGACTAATGAAAAACTGTTTTTT. V and J are TRBV27 and TRBJ1-4; D unresolved. CDR3 length: 17 amino acids. The germline CDR1 and CDR2 sequences are MNHEY and SMNVEV (reference sequence). Deletions cut 5 bases from V and 2 bases from J, with 18 bases between.

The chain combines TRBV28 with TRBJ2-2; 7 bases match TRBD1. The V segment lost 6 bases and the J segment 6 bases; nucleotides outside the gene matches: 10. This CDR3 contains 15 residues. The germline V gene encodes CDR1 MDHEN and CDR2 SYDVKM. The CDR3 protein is CASSPGQELAGELFF. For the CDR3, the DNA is TGTGCCAGCAGCCCAGGACAGGAATTAGCCGGGGAGCTGTTTTTT.

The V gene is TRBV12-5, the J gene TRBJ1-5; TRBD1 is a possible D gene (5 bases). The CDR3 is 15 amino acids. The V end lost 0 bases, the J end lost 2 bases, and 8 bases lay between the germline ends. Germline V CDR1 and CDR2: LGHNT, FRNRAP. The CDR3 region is CASGLVGDGNQPQHF. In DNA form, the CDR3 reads TGTGCTAGTGGTTTGGTAGGGGATGGCAATCAGCCCCAGCATTTT.

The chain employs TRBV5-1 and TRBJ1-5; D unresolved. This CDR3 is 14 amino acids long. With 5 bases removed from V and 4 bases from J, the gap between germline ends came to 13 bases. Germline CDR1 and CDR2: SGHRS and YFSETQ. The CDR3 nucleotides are TGCGCCAGCAGACCATCGACGGAGAATCAGCCCCAGCATTTT. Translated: CASRPSTENQPQHF.